The source of this T cell receptor beta chain is a study of shared clonotypes between healthy human individuals. Trimming took 5 bases from V and 6 from J, leaving 13 bases between them. From germline, CDR1 is MNHNY and CDR2 SVGAGI (reference sequence). This CDR3 contains 14 residues. The protocol was immunoSEQ multiplex PCR, while the TCRdb copy is restricted to in-frame clones and leaves out a portion. The sample has approximately 1,000,000 clones; roughly 77% are singletons. This clonotype originated in a man aged 18 to 35 in good health. Some clones in this sample may be carry-over from other donors' samples. Sequenced input: memory CD4+ T cells from PBMCs. Described subset: CD45RA-negative fraction. The chain employs TRBV6-6 and TRBJ1-4, with D possibly matching TRBD1 (5 bases). The CDR3 nucleotides read TGTGCCAGCAGTCTTCACGGGACCTATGAAAAACTGTTTTTT. Translating gives CASSLHGTYEKLFF.